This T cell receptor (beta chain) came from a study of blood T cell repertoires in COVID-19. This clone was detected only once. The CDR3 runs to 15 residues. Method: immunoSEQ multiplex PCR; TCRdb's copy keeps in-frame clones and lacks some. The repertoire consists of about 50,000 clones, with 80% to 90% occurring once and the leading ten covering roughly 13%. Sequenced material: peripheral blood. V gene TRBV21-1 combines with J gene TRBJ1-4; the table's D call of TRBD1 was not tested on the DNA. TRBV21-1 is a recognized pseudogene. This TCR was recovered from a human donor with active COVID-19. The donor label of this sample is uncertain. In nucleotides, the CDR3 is TGTGCCGGCAAGGCCCGCCGGGACAGGGGCGAAAAACTGTTTTTT. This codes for CAGKARRDRGEKLFF.